Below, 30 T cell receptor beta chains from the same sample are listed, as sequenced in a study of T-cell reconstitution after alpha-beta-depleted transplantation in children. Preparation of the TCRbeta library involved a method that used unique molecular identifiers. Each CDR3 protein gets one entry after TCRdb re-called the PCR reads with MiXCR. The table has 500,000 to 750,000 distinct CDR3 sequences, 10% to 15% seen once. Specimen: PBMCs, mostly from graft donor cells, collected 360 days after TCRalphabeta/CD19-depleted stem cell transplant. These receptor sequences come from a male patient under 18 who had a stem cell transplant for acute myeloid leukemia, so the T cells may come from the graft donor.

Notes on this clonotype: Sequence at one end of the junction differs from germline and may be a read error. The V call is TRBV7-7, the J call TRBJ2-1; 7 nucleotides line up with TRBD2. The germline CDR1 and CDR2 sequences are SSHAT and FNYEAQ (reference sequence). The CDR3 sequence is 16 residues long. The CDR3 sequence is CASSLGASGTYNEQFF. CDR3 DNA: TGTGCTAGCAGCTTAGGGGCTAGCGGTACATACAATGAGCAGTTCTTC.

This clonotype was counted many times. V gene TRBV29-1 combines with J gene TRBJ2-7, with 8 bases aligning to TRBD1. With 6 bases clipped from V and 2 bases from J, the junction kept 6 bases outside the gene matches. Germline CDR1 SQVTM, CDR2 ANQGSEA. This CDR3 is built from 13 residues. CDR3 DNA sequence: TGCAGCGTGACGCAGGGGGCGACCTACGAGCAGTACTTC. Protein product: CSVTQGATYEQYF.

This clonotype was detected a few times. V is TRBV10-3 and J is TRBJ2-5; 11 nucleotides align to TRBD2. This CDR3 comprises 16 residues. Germline values: CDR1 ENHRY, CDR2 SYGVKD. V dropped 4 bases and J dropped 1; count of bases not matched to a gene: 5. The CDR3 coding sequence is TGTGCCATCAGTGGCCTGACTAGCGGGGCCCAAGAGACCCAGTACTTC. It specifies CAISGLTSGAQETQYF.

This clonotype was seen many times. This sequence joins TRBV4-2 and TRBJ2-7, with D perhaps being TRBD1 or TRBD2 (5 bases each). Trimming cost V 4 bases and J 3 bases, with 13 bases left between them. The CDR3 extends over 14 amino acids. Germline values: CDR1 LGHNA, CDR2 YNFKEQ. CDR3 nucleotide sequence: TGTGCCAGCAGCCCGGCAGGGACCATCTACGAGCAGTACTTC. It translates to CASSPAGTIYEQYF.

The table lists this clonotype with many counts. The chain uses TRBV20-1 and TRBJ2-2; TRBD2 aligns across 13 bases. This CDR3 spans 18 amino acids. Germline CDR1 DFQATT, CDR2 SNEGSKA (reference sequence). V lost 2 bases to trimming and J lost 7 bases; unmatched junction nucleotides: 13. The CDR3 sequence: CSARTEPLAGGPNGELFF. CDR3 DNA sequence: TGCAGTGCTAGAACCGAACCACTAGCGGGAGGGCCCAACGGGGAGCTGTTTTTT.

This clonotype has only a few counts. The rearrangement links TRBV4-3 to TRBJ2-7, with 7 nucleotides matching TRBD2. The CDR3 consists of 17 residues. Germline V gene data show CDR1 as LGHNA and CDR2 as YSLEER. V was pared by 0 bases and J by 0 bases, with 8 bases of the junction left unmatched. The CDR3 sequence: CASSQDQGGRPSYEQYF. CDR3 nucleotide sequence: TGCGCCAGCAGCCAAGATCAGGGCGGGAGACCCTCCTACGAGCAGTACTTC.

This clonotype has only a few counts. As DNA, the CDR3 is TGCGCCAGCAGCTTTTGGGCTCCTCCCCAGAACAATGAGCAGTTCTTC. This gives the protein CASSFWAPPQNNEQFF. This chain connects TRBV5-1 to TRBJ2-1; D gene unclear. The CDR3 runs to 16 residues. The germline V and J ends were trimmed by 2 bases and 5 bases, with 17 bases remaining between them. Germline CDR1 reads SGHRS; CDR2 reads YFSETQ.

This clonotype appeared a few times. The chain couples TRBV12-3 or TRBV12-4 to TRBJ1-4; TRBD1 might be the D (6 bases). With 6 bases removed from V and 4 bases from J, the gap between germline ends came to 18 bases. The CDR3 is made up of 16 amino acids. The CDR3: CASRSGVTGFNEKLFF. CDR3 sequence (DNA): TGTGCCAGCAGGTCGGGGGTGACAGGTTTTAATGAAAAACTGTTTTTT.

This clonotype was found a few times. The genes are TRBV2 and TRBJ2-3; D gene unclear. Trimming removed 9 bases from V and 2 bases from J, with 15 bases in between. The CDR3 loop spans 14 amino acids. Germline V gene data show CDR1 as SNHLY and CDR2 as FYNNEI. CDR3 in DNA: TGTGCCAGAAGGTATAGGCTACCCACAGATACGCAGTATTTT. The encoded protein is CARRYRLPTDTQYF.

CDR3 DNA: TGTGCCAGCAGCTTAATCTTGTCCTCCTACGAGCAGTACTTC. Encoded protein: CASSLILSSYEQYF. The rearrangement joins TRBV7-8 to TRBJ2-7, with D unclear. The germline V gene encodes CDR1 SGHVS and CDR2 FQNEAQ. Trimming left V 2 bases short and J 0 bases short, with 8 bases between. The CDR3 spans 14 residues.

The sample holds a few counts of this clonotype. The rearrangement uses TRBV20-1 and TRBJ2-1; D not resolved. The CDR3 has 11 amino acids. V lost 7 bases, J lost 10 bases, and 14 bases lay in between. Germline assignment: CDR1 DFQATT and CDR2 SNEGSKA (reference sequence). The CDR3 here is CSDRSAGEQFF. As DNA, the CDR3 is TGCAGTGACCGTTCGGCAGGCGAGCAGTTCTTC.

As to this clonotype: The junction and the germline gene differ at one end; a read error may be behind it. The chain joins TRBV7-7 to TRBJ2-2; D remains ambiguous. This CDR3 region has 15 residues. Germline V gene lookup returns CDR1 SSHAT and CDR2 FNYEAQ (reference sequence). CDR3 in amino acids: CASSPETGNTGELFF. The CDR3 DNA follows: TGTGCTAGCAGCCCTGAGACGGGGAACACCGGGGAGCTGTTTTTT.

This clonotype has at least ten counts. The chain combines TRBV7-2 with TRBJ2-7; no reliable D call. The ends were cut back, 1 base at V and 2 bases at J, with 6 bases in the middle. The germline CDR1 and CDR2 sequences are SGHTA and FQGNSA. The CDR3 loop spans 13 amino acids. The CDR3 protein is CASSLVSPYEQYF. For the CDR3, the DNA is TGTGCCAGCAGCTTAGTTTCCCCCTACGAGCAGTACTTC.

This clonotype was seen repeatedly, ten times or more. The chain carries TRBV4-3 and TRBJ2-7; tentative D call: TRBD2 (5 bases). Germline CDR1 LGHNA, CDR2 YSLEER. Trimming stripped 0 bases from V and 4 bases from J, with 13 bases between. The CDR3 is made up of 15 amino acids. The CDR3 DNA reads TGCGCCAGCAGCCAAGAGGCGTACGGCGGGTACGAGCAGTACTTC. Translating it yields CASSQEAYGGYEQYF.

This clonotype was seen repeatedly, ten times or more. The chain links TRBV10-3 to TRBJ2-2, with 10 bases that match TRBD2. Germline lookup yields CDR1 ENHRY and CDR2 SYGVKD. Trimming at V came to 0 bases and at J to 3 bases, leaving 7 bases not matched to a gene. The CDR3 has 18 residues. The CDR3 protein is CAISESTTLAGHTGELFF. The CDR3 DNA follows: TGTGCCATCAGTGAGTCGACTACACTAGCGGGACACACCGGGGAGCTGTTTTTT.

This clonotype was counted between two and nine times. The chain combines TRBV20-1 with TRBJ1-5; 11 positions agree with TRBD1. Per the germline V gene, CDR1 is DFQATT and CDR2 is SNEGSKA (reference sequence). J gave up 6 bases and V 4 bases, and 5 bases lay outside the gene matches. The length of the CDR3 is 14 residues. The CDR3 loop reads CSAIGQGAGQPQHF. The CDR3 coding sequence is TGCAGTGCTATAGGACAGGGGGCGGGTCAGCCCCAGCATTTT.

The V gene is TRBV28, the J gene TRBJ2-1; D remains unclear. The CDR3 runs to 20 residues. The V gene's germline CDR1 is MDHEN and CDR2 SYDVKM. Trimming cost V 4 bases and J 3 bases, with 28 bases left between them. CDR3 DNA: TGTGCCAGCAGTTCCGATCCGGTCTCAACCTATGAGTCCCTCTACAATGAGCAGTTCTTC. It translates to CASSSDPVSTYESLYNEQFF.

This chain links TRBV20-1 with TRBJ2-7; 12 nucleotides match TRBD2. V lost 5 bases, J lost 4 bases, and 6 bases stayed unmatched. CDR3 size: 14 residues. The germline V gene encodes CDR1 DFQATT and CDR2 SNEGSKA (reference sequence). CDR3 DNA sequence: TGCAGTGCTTGCCTAGCGGGAGGGAGGTACGAGCAGTACTTC. Translated: CSACLAGGRYEQYF.

V usage is TRBV4-3 and J usage is TRBJ2-1; no firm D call. V lost 1 base and J lost 12, with 10 bases in between. This CDR3 region has 12 residues. The V gene's germline CDR1 is LGHNA and CDR2 YSLEER. The CDR3 sequence is CASSQGQDPQFF. DNA for the CDR3: TGCGCCAGCAGCCAAGGTCAGGACCCGCAGTTCTTC.

This chain links TRBV5-1 with TRBJ2-2; 15 nucleotides match TRBD2. The V segment lost 4 bases and the J segment 2 bases; nucleotides outside the gene matches: 6. This CDR3 contains 18 residues. In germline, CDR1 is SGHRS, CDR2 YFSETQ. This CDR3 is CASSTGLAGGHNTGELFF. CDR3 bases: TGCGCCAGCAGCACGGGACTAGCGGGAGGTCACAACACCGGGGAGCTGTTTTTT.

The chain carries TRBV20-1 and TRBJ1-1; D is possibly TRBD1 (6 bases). V was pared by 5 bases and J by 10 bases, with 20 bases between. The length of the CDR3 is 13 residues. Germline V gene sequence: CDR1 DFQATT, CDR2 SNEGSKA (reference sequence). The DNA of the CDR3 is TGCAGTGCTCCACAGGGATTTTATGGCGGAGCTTTCTTT. Translating gives CSAPQGFYGGAFF.

The rearrangement joins TRBV7-6 to TRBJ1-4; 9 nucleotides agree with TRBD1. V lost 5 bases and J lost 6; bases outside the gene matches: 7. CDR1 and CDR2 (germline): SGHVS, FNYEAQ. The CDR3 has 15 amino acids. CDR3 DNA sequence: TGTGCCAGCAGCGACCCGCGGGACAGGGATGAAAAACTGTTTTTT. Protein: CASSDPRDRDEKLFF.

There are many counts of this clonotype. V and J are TRBV5-1 and TRBJ2-1; 12 positions agree with TRBD2. The CDR3 is 16 amino acids. J lost 2 bases, V lost 3 bases, and 3 bases had no gene match. Per germline, CDR1 SGHRS and CDR2 YFSETQ. The CDR3 sequence is CASSWTSGNTYNEQFF. The DNA of the CDR3 is TGCGCCAGCAGCTGGACTAGCGGGAACACCTACAATGAGCAGTTCTTC.

The table lists this clonotype with many counts. This chain links TRBV10-3 with TRBJ2-1, with D hard to call. CDR3 length: 14 amino acids. Trimming took 3 bases from V and 5 from J, leaving 11 bases between them. Germline CDR1 reads ENHRY; CDR2 reads SYGVKD. CDR3 residues: CAISEFRQNNEQFF. As DNA, the CDR3 is TGTGCCATCAGTGAATTTCGGCAGAACAATGAGCAGTTCTTC.

The chain couples TRBV12-3 or TRBV12-4 to TRBJ2-5; 9 positions agree with TRBD1. This CDR3 region has 15 residues. Trimming removed 6 bases from V and 2 bases from J; junction bases left unmatched: 7. CDR3 in DNA: TGTGCCAGCAGGCCGGGACAGGGTTTACAAGAGACCCAGTACTTC. It specifies CASRPGQGLQETQYF.

This clonotype has a count of ten or more. The chain employs TRBV15 and TRBJ2-7; no reliable D call. Trimming shortened V by 2 bases and J by 3 bases, and 11 bases separated the two germline ends. CDR1 and CDR2 from the germline V gene are LNHNV and YYDKDF (reference sequence). The CDR3 runs 14 residues. The CDR3 loop is CATSRQPTDYEQYF. CDR3 sequence (DNA): TGTGCCACCAGCAGACAACCGACGGACTACGAGCAGTACTTC. The full variable domain, completed using reference TRBV15 and TRBJ2-7, is DAMVIQNPRYQVTQFGKPVTLSCSQTLNHNVMYWYQQKSSQAPKLLFHYYDKDFNNEADTPDNFQSRRPNTSFCFLDIRSPGLGDTAMYLCATSRQPTDYEQYFGPGTRLTVT.

The rearrangement links TRBV20-1 to TRBJ2-5; unclear D gene. The V end lost 6 bases, the J end lost 0 bases, and 11 bases lay between the germline ends. CDR1 and CDR2 from the germline V gene are DFQATT and SNEGSKA (reference sequence). The CDR3 has 13 amino acids. The CDR3 protein is CSADDLYQETQYF. The CDR3 DNA reads TGCAGTGCCGACGACTTGTACCAAGAGACCCAGTACTTC.

This chain connects TRBV12-3 or TRBV12-4 to TRBJ2-1; possible D gene TRBD2, 5 bases. The CDR3 is made up of 16 amino acids. Trimming took 6 bases from V and 8 from J, leaving 23 bases between them. CDR3 coding DNA: TGTGCCAGCAGCTACGCGGTTGCCGGAGGATCGGATGAGCAGTTCTTC. Its protein product is CASSYAVAGGSDEQFF.

This clonotype was counted only a few times. V usage is TRBV3-1 and J usage is TRBJ2-3, with 8 nucleotides matching TRBD2. Germline CDR1 reads LGHDT; CDR2 reads YNNKEL (reference sequence). The CDR3 runs 16 residues. The V gene end was trimmed by 2 bases and the J gene end by 5 bases; junction bases not matched to a gene: 9. CDR3 sequence reads: CASSQYPGGPGDTQYF. CDR3 nucleotide sequence: TGTGCCAGCAGCCAATACCCGGGAGGGCCTGGAGATACGCAGTATTTT.

V usage is TRBV20-1 and J usage is TRBJ2-3, with 10 bases lining up with TRBD2. Per germline, CDR1 DFQATT and CDR2 SNEGSKA (reference sequence). J was trimmed by 4 bases and V by 6 bases; bases with no gene match: 10. This CDR3 has 15 residues. CDR3 sequence: CSAPKRGGAADTQYF. Here the CDR3 DNA reads TGCAGTGCCCCGAAGCGGGGGGGCGCCGCAGATACGCAGTATTTT.